This is a list of T cell receptor beta chains from one sample in a study of identifying expanded T cells in peripheral blood. The method was immunoSEQ multiplex PCR; TCRdb's version includes in-frame clones alone and lacks a portion of them. The sample has over 90,000 clones, 88% seen once. The specimen was blood. These receptors were collected from a person aged 18-69 years in good health. CDR3s include the opening cysteine and the closing phenylalanine or tryptophan. D genes are given only for firm matches. Only some rows state a clone size, as once, few, many or a class for expanded clones.

J: TRBJ2-7; size: NA; V: TRBV9; D: NA; CDR3: CASSVGGLSYEQYF; DNA: TGTGCCAGCAGCGTAGGGGGCCTTTCCTACGAGCAGTACTTC
J: TRBJ1-1; size: NA; V: TRBV2; D: TRBD1; CDR3: CASNPRQGRVATEAFF; DNA: TGTGCCAGCAATCCGAGACAGGGACGGGTTGCCACTGAAGCTTTCTTT
J: TRBJ1-2; size: NA; V: TRBV5-6; D: NA; CDR3: CASSRQGTYGYTF; DNA: TGTGCCAGCAGCCGTCAGGGGACCTATGGCTACACCTTC
J: TRBJ2-3; size: NA; V: TRBV2; D: TRBD1; CDR3: CASSWDRPPTDTQYF; DNA: TGTGCCAGCAGTTGGGACAGGCCCCCCACAGATACGCAGTATTTT
J: TRBJ1-1; size: once; V: TRBV10-3; D: NA; CDR3: CAISDMRGEGTEAFF; DNA: TGTGCCATCAGTGATATGCGAGGGGAGGGGACTGAAGCTTTCTTT
J: TRBJ2-6; size: NA; V: TRBV10-3; D: NA; CDR3: CAISETRSSGANVLTF; DNA: TGTGCCATCAGTGAGACACGAAGCTCTGGGGCCAACGTCCTGACTTTC
J: TRBJ1-2; size: NA; V: TRBV4-1; D: NA; CDR3: CASSQVPLGGSGYTF; DNA: TGCGCCAGCAGCCAAGTACCTCTTGGGGGTAGTGGCTACACCTTC
J: TRBJ2-7; size: NA; V: TRBV15; D: NA; CDR3: CATSSARGPTYEQYF; DNA: TGTGCCACCAGCAGCGCCCGGGGACCAACCTACGAGCAGTACTTC
J: TRBJ2-4; size: once; V: TRBV5-1; D: TRBD1; CDR3: CASSPRDSDTKNIQYF; DNA: TGCGCCAGCAGCCCAAGGGACAGCGATACCAAAAACATTCAGTACTTC
J: TRBJ1-2; size: NA; V: TRBV30; D: NA; CDR3: CAWRQGAYGYTF; DNA: TGTGCCTGGAGACAGGGAGCCTATGGCTACACCTTC
J: TRBJ2-7; size: NA; V: TRBV19; D: NA; CDR3: CASSIAWTVFYEQYF; DNA: TGTGCCAGTAGTATCGCTTGGACAGTTTTCTACGAGCAGTACTTC
J: TRBJ2-3; size: NA; V: TRBV9; D: NA; CDR3: CASSSASWGTDTQYF; DNA: TGTGCCAGCAGTTCGGCTAGTTGGGGCACAGATACGCAGTATTTT
J: TRBJ2-7; size: few; V: TRBV2; D: NA; CDR3: CASIKADYEQYF; DNA: TGTGCCAGCATCAAAGCGGACTACGAGCAGTACTTC
J: TRBJ1-4; size: NA; V: TRBV5-1; D: TRBD1; CDR3: CASSLARDSENEKLFF; DNA: TGCGCCAGCAGCTTGGCTCGGGACAGTGAAAATGAAAAACTGTTTTTT
J: TRBJ2-7; size: NA; V: TRBV11-3; D: TRBD2; CDR3: CASSLVSGSWSF; DNA: TGTGCCAGCAGCTTAGTAAGCGGGAGCTGGTCTTTC
J: TRBJ1-5; size: NA; V: TRBV27; D: NA; CDR3: CASSLSPSALGSKPQHF; DNA: TGTGCCAGCAGTTTATCCCCAAGCGCCTTAGGGTCGAAGCCCCAGCATTTT
J: TRBJ1-2; size: NA; V: TRBV27; D: NA; CDR3: CASMGAVSTGRGYGYTF; DNA: TGTGCCAGCATGGGGGCCGTTTCTACAGGGCGTGGATATGGCTACACCTTC
J: TRBJ2-7; size: NA; V: TRBV7-2; D: NA; CDR3: CASSFPPYEQYF; DNA: TGTGCCAGCAGCTTCCCACCCTACGAGCAGTACTTC